The T cell receptor beta chain under discussion was sequenced for a study of blood T cells in healthy people across ages. Together with a sample-barcoded 5' primer, a J-beta primer mix was included in a second PCR lasting about 6 to 11 cycles. One entry per CDR3 protein, called by TCRdb with MiXCR from the 5' RACE reads. Here the sample spans 1,500,000 or so distinct CDR3 sequences, roughly 59% being singletons. V trimming: 2 bases; J trimming: 2 bases; junction bases outside the gene matches: 3. Germline V gene sequence: CDR1 MNHEY, CDR2 SMNVEV (reference sequence). The CDR3 consists of 15 residues. This clonotype showed up just a few times.

Input material: blood. This TCR was sampled from a man aged 18 to 30 in good health. V is TRBV27 and J is TRBJ2-7, with TRBD2 matching over 10 bases. The CDR3 nucleotides are TGTGCCAGCAGTTTAACTAGCGGGACCCCCTACGAGCAGTACTTC. It encodes CASSLTSGTPYEQYF.